The entry that follows covers one TCR beta chain sequence. Its matching antigen is unknown. This sample is drawn from a study of CD8 T cells in Susac syndrome. General study findings and limits: The study conceded that its TCR sequencing and HLA analysis involved relatively few individuals.

Sequencing targeted TCR beta in T cells from blood (CD8+ and CD4+). The CD8+ and CD4+ T cells were negatively isolated, with the TEMRA cells enriched by FACS. About 0.5 to 1 ug RNA was reverse transcribed with random hexamers. Amplification of TCR beta CDR3 used immunoSEQ multiplex PCR across 54 Vbeta and 13 Jbeta. TCRdb reanalysed the immunoSEQ multiplex PCR reads using MiXCR and keeps one entry per CDR3 protein. The sample includes 200,000 or so distinct CDR3 sequences, 95% of them seen just once. Germline CDR1 reads MNHEY; CDR2 reads SMNVEV (reference sequence). Trimming shortened V by 5 bases and J by 7 bases, and 17 bases separated the two germline ends. The CDR3 sequence is 14 residues long.

The material sequenced was CD4+ T cells from PBMCs. The sequence was obtained from a human donor with multiple sclerosis. The chain combines TRBV27 with TRBJ1-1; TRBD1 might be the D (5 bases). The CDR3 loop is CASSPRRGAGEAFF. CDR3 DNA sequence: TGTGCCAGCAGTCCACGGCGCGGGGCGGGTGAAGCTTTCTTT.